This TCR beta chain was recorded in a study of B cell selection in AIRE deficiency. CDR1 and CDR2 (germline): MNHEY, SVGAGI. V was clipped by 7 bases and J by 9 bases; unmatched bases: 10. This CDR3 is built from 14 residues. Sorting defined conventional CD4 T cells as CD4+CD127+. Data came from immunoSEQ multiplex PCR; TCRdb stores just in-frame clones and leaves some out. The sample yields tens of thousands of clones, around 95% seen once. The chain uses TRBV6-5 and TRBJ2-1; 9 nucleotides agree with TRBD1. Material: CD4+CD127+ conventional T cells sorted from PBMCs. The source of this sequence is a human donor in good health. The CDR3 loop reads CASKWTTGGSEQFF. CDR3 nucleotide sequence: TGTGCCAGCAAATGGACGACAGGGGGGAGTGAGCAGTTCTTC.